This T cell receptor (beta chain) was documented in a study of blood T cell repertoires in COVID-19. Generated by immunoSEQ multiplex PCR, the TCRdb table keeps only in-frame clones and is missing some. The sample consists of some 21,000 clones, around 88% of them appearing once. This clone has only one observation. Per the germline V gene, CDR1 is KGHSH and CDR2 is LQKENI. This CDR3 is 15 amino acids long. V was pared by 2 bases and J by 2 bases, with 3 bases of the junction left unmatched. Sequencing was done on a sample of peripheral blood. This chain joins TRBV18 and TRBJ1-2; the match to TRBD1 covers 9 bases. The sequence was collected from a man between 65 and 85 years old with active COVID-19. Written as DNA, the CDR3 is TGTGCCAGCTCACCAACGGGACAGGGCAACTATGGCTACACCTTC. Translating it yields CASSPTGQGNYGYTF.